The 29 T cell receptor beta chains in this list originate from one sample, sequenced in a study of radiotherapy plus CTLA-4 blockade in lung cancer. The data were produced by immunoSEQ multiplex PCR, yet TCRdb's version contains in-frame clones alone and is incomplete. This sample has about 38,000 clones, with over 65% found just once. The specimen comprised peripheral blood, sampled from a patient treated with radiotherapy plus ipilimumab. These receptor sequences come from a human donor with non-small cell lung cancer who had stable disease on radiotherapy plus ipilimumab.

This clone turned up a few times. This chain uses TRBV13 with TRBJ1-6; no reliable D call. Germline CDR1 PRHDT, CDR2 FYEKMQ (reference sequence). Trimming shortened V by 1 base and J by 5 bases, and 9 bases separated the two germline ends. The CDR3 is 15 residues long. The CDR3 DNA reads as TGTGCCAGCAGCTTAGTCCAGGCCAATAATTCACCCCTCCACTTT. This codes for CASSLVQANNSPLHF.

V is TRBV6-5 and J is TRBJ2-5; possible D gene TRBD2, 6 bases. CDR3 length: 14 amino acids. Germline assignment: CDR1 MNHEY and CDR2 SVGAGI. V gave up 8 bases and J gave up 5 bases, with 18 bases separating them. CDR3 bases: TGTGCCAGCCAACGACCGGGGGTCAGGGAGACCCAGTACTTC. This gives the protein CASQRPGVRETQYF.

The chain links TRBV6-5 to TRBJ1-4, with D possibly matching TRBD1 (6 bases). Trimming removed 4 bases from V and 5 bases from J, with 11 bases in between. This CDR3 has 14 amino acids. From germline, CDR1 is MNHEY and CDR2 SVGAGI. As DNA, the CDR3 is TGTGCCAGCAGTTTCAGGGGTGGGAATGAAAAACTGTTTTTT. Translation: CASSFRGGNEKLFF.

With respect to this clone: Germline and junction disagree at one end, which may indicate a read error. The chain has TRBV7-9 and TRBJ2-7, with 10 bases fitting TRBD1. Germline V gene lookup returns CDR1 SEHNR and CDR2 FQNEAQ (reference sequence). The CDR3 has 10 residues. CDR3 in DNA: TGTGCCAGCAACGGGGACAGGGGCCACTTC. This gives the protein CASNGDRGHF.

The chain recombines TRBV7-8 with TRBJ1-3; unclear D gene. Germline-derived CDR1 and CDR2 are SGHVS and FQNEAQ. The CDR3 contains 12 residues. V lost 0 bases to trimming and J lost 6 bases, with 3 bases between them. The CDR3 coding sequence is TGTGCCAGCAGCTTAGCCGAAAACACCATATATTTT. It specifies CASSLAENTIYF.

The chain has TRBV7-8 and TRBJ1-3; D is possibly TRBD1 (6 bases). The V gene's germline CDR1 is SGHVS and CDR2 FQNEAQ. There are 16 residues in the CDR3. V was pared by 1 base and J by 4 bases, with 14 bases between. The CDR3 here is CASSLVQGKVGNTIYF. DNA of the CDR3: TGTGCCAGCAGCTTAGTGCAGGGGAAGGTCGGAAACACCATATATTTT.

The chain couples TRBV18 to TRBJ1-1, with D uncertain. Trimming stripped 3 bases from V and 2 bases from J, with 7 bases between. The germline V gene encodes CDR1 KGHSH and CDR2 LQKENI. The CDR3 has 13 residues. Here the CDR3 reads CASSPKDNTEAFF. CDR3 coding DNA: TGTGCCAGCTCACCGAAGGACAACACTGAAGCTTTCTTT.

The V gene is TRBV27, the J gene TRBJ2-3; 14 bases agree with TRBD2. J lost 3 bases, V lost 5 bases, and 4 bases had no gene match. The V gene's germline CDR1 is MNHEY and CDR2 SMNVEV (reference sequence). This CDR3 comprises 16 residues. Here the CDR3 DNA reads TGTGCCAGCAGTCCCCGGACTAGCGGGGGGACAGATACGCAGTATTTT. Its protein product is CASSPRTSGGTDTQYF.

The chain has TRBV5-4 and TRBJ2-7; 10 bases are shared with TRBD2. The CDR3 has 15 amino acids. From germline, CDR1 is SGHNT and CDR2 YYREEE (reference sequence). The V gene end was trimmed by 4 bases and the J gene end by 4 bases; junction bases not matched to a gene: 8. The CDR3 region has the DNA TGTGCCAGCAGCCCCATGAGCGGGGGGGGGTACGAGCAGTACTTC. This codes for CASSPMSGGGYEQYF.

To note about this clone: A read error may produce the germline difference seen at one junction end. V gene TRBV5-4 combines with J gene TRBJ2-4; 10 bases are a match to TRBD1. CDR1 SGHNT and CDR2 YYREEE come from the germline V gene (reference sequence). This CDR3 has 14 residues. The DNA of the CDR3 is TGTGCCAGCAGTTCTCAACGAAGTGGACAGGGGGGTAACTTC. This sequence encodes CASSSQRSGQGGNF.

The chain combines TRBV7-2 with TRBJ1-4, with 8 bases lining up with TRBD1. The CDR3 contains 15 residues. CDR1 is SGHTA, CDR2 FQGNSA, per germline. Unmatched junction bases numbered 7, after V lost 2 bases and J lost 8 bases. The CDR3 sequence is CASSLRQGRMEKLFF. The CDR3 DNA reads as TGTGCCAGCAGCTTAAGACAGGGGCGTATGGAAAAACTGTTTTTT.

This chain joins TRBV5-4 and TRBJ1-6; unclear D gene. Germline V gives CDR1 SGHNT, CDR2 YYREEE (reference sequence). Between the trimmed V and J ends, which lost 2 bases and 5 bases, there was a span of 8 bases. CDR3 length: 14 amino acids. The CDR3: CASSLVSDNSPLHF. Here the CDR3 DNA reads TGTGCCAGCAGCTTAGTCTCAGATAATTCACCCCTCCACTTT.

This chain joins TRBV6-5 and TRBJ1-2; tentatively, D is TRBD1 (6 bases). The CDR3 runs to 14 residues. Germline values: CDR1 MNHEY, CDR2 SVGAGI. V lost 7 bases and J 7 bases, leaving 19 bases between the germline ends. In DNA form, the CDR3 reads TGTGCCAGCACCCCGGGGGGGGGCTTGGGTGGCTACACCTTC. It translates to CASTPGGGLGGYTF.

The CDR3 DNA reads as TGTGCCAGCAGCCGGTTAGCGGGGGCAGGCGGGGAGCTGTTTTTT. It codes for CASSRLAGAGGELFF. The rearrangement joins TRBV7-3 to TRBJ2-2; 9 positions agree with TRBD2. The germline V gene encodes CDR1 SGHTA and CDR2 FQGTGA. V trimming: 5 bases; J trimming: 7 bases; junction bases outside the gene matches: 8. The CDR3 runs 15 residues.

This chain uses TRBV7-2 with TRBJ2-3, with D possibly called TRBD1 or TRBD2 (5 bases each). V lost 4 bases and J 0 bases, leaving 14 bases between the germline ends. Germline-derived CDR1 and CDR2 are SGHTA and FQGNSA. The CDR3 covers 16 residues. Here the CDR3 DNA reads TGTGCCAGCAGCTCCGGGACGGAAGCTAGCACAGATACGCAGTATTTT. The encoded protein is CASSSGTEASTDTQYF.

This chain links TRBV5-5 with TRBJ2-7, with TRBD2 as a possible D gene (5 bases). Germline values: CDR1 SGHKS, CDR2 YYEKEE (reference sequence). This CDR3 spans 13 amino acids. Deletions cut 3 bases from V and 0 bases from J, with 7 bases between. Here the CDR3 DNA reads TGTGCCAGCAGCTCGGGATACTCCTACGAGCAGTACTTC. This codes for CASSSGYSYEQYF.

This clone was counted only a few times. V usage is TRBV6-5 and J usage is TRBJ1-2, with D perhaps matching TRBD1 (6 bases). CDR1 and CDR2 from the germline V gene are MNHEY and SVGAGI. The CDR3 length is 15 residues. V was cut by 5 bases and J by 3 bases, with 16 bases left in between. The CDR3 sequence is CASSPAGGRDYGYTF. The CDR3 nucleotides read TGTGCCAGCAGTCCGGCCGGGGGCCGGGACTATGGCTACACCTTC.

The genes are TRBV13 and TRBJ2-3; TRBD2 matches at 7 bases. Per germline, CDR1 PRHDT and CDR2 FYEKMQ (reference sequence). CDR3 length equals 16 residues. J gave up 1 base and V 0 bases, and 4 bases lay outside the gene matches. The CDR3 loop reads CASSLGRLARTDTQYF. The CDR3, as DNA: TGTGCCAGCAGCTTAGGAAGACTAGCCCGCACAGATACGCAGTATTTT.

DNA for the CDR3: TGTGCCAGCAGTTACGGGCCCAACAGAAAAGAAAAACTGTTTTTT. It is translated as CASSYGPNRKEKLFF. The chain joins TRBV6-5 to TRBJ1-4; D uncertain. Germline loops: CDR1 MNHEY, CDR2 SVGAGI. The CDR3 spans 15 residues. V lost 2 bases to trimming and J lost 8 bases, with 15 bases between them.

This clone showed up just once. The rearrangement joins TRBV28 to TRBJ1-5, with 10 bases matching TRBD1. There are 15 residues in the CDR3. With 5 bases clipped from V and 7 bases from J, the junction kept 8 bases outside the gene matches. Per the germline V gene, CDR1 is MDHEN and CDR2 is SYDVKM. CDR3 nucleotide sequence: TGTGCCAGCAGTGACCGGACAGGGGGGCGGCAGCCCCAGCATTTT. This sequence encodes CASSDRTGGRQPQHF.

The chain is built from TRBV7-6 and TRBJ1-1; the D is unclear. CDR1 and CDR2 from the germline V gene are SGHVS and FNYEAQ. There are 16 residues in the CDR3. The V end was cut by 1 base, the J end by 4 bases, with 16 bases between. The CDR3 protein is CASSLVARSLSTEAFF. As DNA, the CDR3 is TGTGCCAGCAGCTTAGTCGCCAGGAGTTTGAGCACTGAAGCTTTCTTT.

The chain carries TRBV27 and TRBJ2-5, with D possibly being TRBD1 or TRBD2 (5 bases each). The V and J ends lost 7 bases and 2 bases respectively, with 17 bases between them. CDR1 is MNHEY, CDR2 SMNVEV, per germline (reference sequence). This CDR3 contains 15 residues. The CDR3 here is CASMGLGVPQETQYF. CDR3 nucleotides: TGTGCCAGCATGGGTCTGGGGGTTCCGCAAGAGACCCAGTACTTC.

The chain is built from TRBV7-9 and TRBJ2-3; tentatively, D is TRBD2 (5 bases). This CDR3 contains 13 residues. V was trimmed by 4 bases and J by 4 bases, leaving 9 bases between them. Germline V lookup: CDR1 SEHNR, CDR2 FQNEAQ (reference sequence). Written as DNA, the CDR3 is TGTGCCAGCAGCTCCGCCGGGGCAGATACGCAGTATTTT. Translation gives CASSSAGADTQYF.

This chain connects TRBV5-1 to TRBJ2-4; D could derive from TRBD1 or TRBD2 (6 bases each). The V and J ends lost 0 bases and 6 bases respectively, with 16 bases between them. This CDR3 spans 16 amino acids. Germline assignment: CDR1 SGHRS and CDR2 YFSETQ. CDR3 coding DNA: TGCGCCAGCAGCTTGGCCCCGGGGGCGGCGGGAAACATTCAGTACTTC. Protein: CASSLAPGAAGNIQYF. The whole variable domain, remainder taken from reference TRBV5-1 and TRBJ2-4, is KAGVTQTPRYLIKTRGQQVTLSCSPISGHRSVSWYQQTPGQGLQFLFEYFSETQRNKGNFPGRFSGRQFSNSRSEMNVSTLELGDSALYLCASSLAPGAAGNIQYFGAGTRLSVL.

The chain joins TRBV28 to TRBJ1-5, with D possibly being TRBD1 (5 bases). V gave up 3 bases and J gave up 0 bases, with 12 bases separating them. CDR3 length: 16 amino acids. Germline V gene sequence: CDR1 MDHEN, CDR2 SYDVKM. The chain's CDR3 is CASSFPGVDSNQPQHF. For the CDR3, the DNA is TGTGCCAGCAGTTTTCCGGGGGTGGATAGCAATCAGCCCCAGCATTTT.

This chain links TRBV30 with TRBJ1-2, with TRBD1 identical over 9 bases. There are 18 residues in the CDR3. The V and J ends lost 4 bases and 5 bases, in that order; junction bases with no gene match: 20. CDR1 and CDR2 from the germline V gene are GTSNPN and SVGIG (reference sequence). For the CDR3, the DNA is TGTGCCTGGACCCCCCAACAGGGGGCAGTTCTCCCCCTATATGGCTACACCTTC. The encoded protein is CAWTPQQGAVLPLYGYTF.

The V call is TRBV10-3, the J call TRBJ2-2; possible D gene TRBD1, 5 bases. Germline V gene data show CDR1 as ENHRY and CDR2 as SYGVKD. V lost 2 bases and J lost 4, with 14 bases in between. This CDR3 has 16 residues. In nucleotides, the CDR3 is TGTGCCATCAGTGAGATTCAGGGTATTGCCACCGGGGAGCTGTTTTTT. The encoded protein is CAISEIQGIATGELFF.

This clone has only one observation. V and J are TRBV30 and TRBJ1-1, with D uncertain. The V end lost 4 bases, the J end lost 5 bases, and 8 bases lay between the germline ends. The CDR3 runs to 11 residues. Germline CDR1 GTSNPN, CDR2 SVGIG (reference sequence). CDR3 amino acids: CAWTWGTEAFF. The CDR3, as DNA: TGTGCCTGGACCTGGGGTACTGAAGCTTTCTTT.

The gene calls are TRBV2 and TRBJ2-1; D uncertain. The CDR3 covers 14 residues. CDR1 and CDR2 from the germline V gene are SNHLY and FYNNEI. Trimming cost V 5 bases and J 7 bases, with 15 bases left between them. CDR3 DNA: TGTGCCAGCAGTAATAAACCCTCCTTTAATGAGCAGTTCTTC. Translated, it gives CASSNKPSFNEQFF.